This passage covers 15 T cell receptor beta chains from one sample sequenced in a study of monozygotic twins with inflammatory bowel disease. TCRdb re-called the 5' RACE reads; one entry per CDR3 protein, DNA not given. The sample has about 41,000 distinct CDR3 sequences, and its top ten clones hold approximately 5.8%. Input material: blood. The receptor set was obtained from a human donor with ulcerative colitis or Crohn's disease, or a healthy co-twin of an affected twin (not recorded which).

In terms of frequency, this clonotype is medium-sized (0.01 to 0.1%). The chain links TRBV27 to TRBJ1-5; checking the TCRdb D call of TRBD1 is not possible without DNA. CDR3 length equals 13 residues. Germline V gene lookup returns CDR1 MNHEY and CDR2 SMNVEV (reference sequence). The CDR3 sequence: CATGTGGILPQHF.

CDR3 sequence reads: CSAGGLAGGDTQYF. V usage is TRBV29-1 and J usage is TRBJ2-3; absent DNA, TCRdb's TRBD2 call cannot be checked. The germline V gene encodes CDR1 SQVTM and CDR2 ANQGSEA. This CDR3 spans 14 amino acids.

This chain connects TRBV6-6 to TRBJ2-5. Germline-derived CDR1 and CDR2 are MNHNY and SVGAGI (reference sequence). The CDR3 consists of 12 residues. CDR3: CASSYIGQTQYF.

CDR3 loop: CSARAPGLARDTQYF. The chain carries TRBV20-1 and TRBJ2-3; the D call from TCRdb, TRBD2, cannot be confirmed without DNA. The germline CDR1 and CDR2 sequences are DFQATT and SNEGSKA (reference sequence). The length of the CDR3 is 15 residues.

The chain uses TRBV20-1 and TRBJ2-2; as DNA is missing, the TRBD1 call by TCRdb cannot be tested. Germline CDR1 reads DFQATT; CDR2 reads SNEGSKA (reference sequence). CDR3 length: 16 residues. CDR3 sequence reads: CSANRDRGLNTGELFF.

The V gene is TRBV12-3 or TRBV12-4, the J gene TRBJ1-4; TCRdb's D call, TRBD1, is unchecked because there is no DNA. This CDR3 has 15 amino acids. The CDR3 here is CASSQGTGGNGKLFF.

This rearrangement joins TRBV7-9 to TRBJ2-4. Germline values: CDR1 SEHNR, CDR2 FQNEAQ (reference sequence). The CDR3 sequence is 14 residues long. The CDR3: CASSSLLAKNIQYF.

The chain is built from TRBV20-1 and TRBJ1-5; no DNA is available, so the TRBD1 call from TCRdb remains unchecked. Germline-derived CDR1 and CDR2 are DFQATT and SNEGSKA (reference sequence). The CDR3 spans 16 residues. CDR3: CSARDGQGLGNQPQHF.

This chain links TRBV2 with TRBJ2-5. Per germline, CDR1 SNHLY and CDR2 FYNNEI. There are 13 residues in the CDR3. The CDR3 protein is CASSGLFGETQYF. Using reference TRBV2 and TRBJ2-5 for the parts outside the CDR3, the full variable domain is EPEVTQTPSHQVTQMGQEVILRCVPISNHLYFYWYRQILGQKVEFLVSFYNNEISEKSEIFDDQFSVERPDGSNFTLKIRSTKLEDSAMYFCASSGLFGETQYFGPGTRLLVL.

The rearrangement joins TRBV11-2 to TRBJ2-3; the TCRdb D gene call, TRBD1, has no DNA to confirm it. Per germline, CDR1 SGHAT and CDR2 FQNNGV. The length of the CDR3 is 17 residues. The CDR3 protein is CASSLDGPGQYADTQYF.

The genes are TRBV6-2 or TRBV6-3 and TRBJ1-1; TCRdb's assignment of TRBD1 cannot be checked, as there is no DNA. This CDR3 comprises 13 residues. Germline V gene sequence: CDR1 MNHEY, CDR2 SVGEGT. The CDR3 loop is CASSIRVNTEAFF.

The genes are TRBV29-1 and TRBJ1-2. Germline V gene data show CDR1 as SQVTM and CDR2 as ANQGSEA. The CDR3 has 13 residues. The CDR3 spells CSVVPETEIGYTF.

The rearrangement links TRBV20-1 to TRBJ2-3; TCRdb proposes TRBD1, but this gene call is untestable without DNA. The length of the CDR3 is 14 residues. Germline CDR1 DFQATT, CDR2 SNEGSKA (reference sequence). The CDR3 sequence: CSASTTTGPDTQYF.

The CDR3 is CAVQGSSYEQYF. The chain couples TRBV28 to TRBJ2-7; TCRdb names TRBD1, which stays unverified in the absence of DNA. Germline V gives CDR1 MDHEN, CDR2 SYDVKM. The CDR3 has 12 residues.

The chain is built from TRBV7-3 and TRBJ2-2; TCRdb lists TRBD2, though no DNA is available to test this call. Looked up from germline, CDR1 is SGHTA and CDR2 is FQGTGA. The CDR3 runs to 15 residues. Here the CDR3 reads CASTTGTAGTGELFF.